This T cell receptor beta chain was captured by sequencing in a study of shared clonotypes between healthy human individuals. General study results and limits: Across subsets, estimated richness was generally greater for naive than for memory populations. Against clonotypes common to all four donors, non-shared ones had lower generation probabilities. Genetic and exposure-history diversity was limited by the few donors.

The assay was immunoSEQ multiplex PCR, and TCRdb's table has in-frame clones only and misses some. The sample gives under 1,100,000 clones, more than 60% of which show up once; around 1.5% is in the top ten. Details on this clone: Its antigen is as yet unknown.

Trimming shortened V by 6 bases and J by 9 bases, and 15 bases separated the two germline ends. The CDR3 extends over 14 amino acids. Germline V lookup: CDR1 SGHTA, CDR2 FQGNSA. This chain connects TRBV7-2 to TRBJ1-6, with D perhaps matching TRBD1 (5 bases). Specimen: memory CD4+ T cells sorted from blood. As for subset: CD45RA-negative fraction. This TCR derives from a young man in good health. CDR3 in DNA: TGTGCCAGCAGGGCCAGCGGGGGAGTTTCACCCCTCCACTTT. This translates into CASRASGGVSPLHF. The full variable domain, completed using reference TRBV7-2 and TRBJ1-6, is GAGVSQSPSNKVTEKGKDVELRCDPISGHTALYWYRQSLGQGLEFLIYFQGNSAPDKSGLPSDRFSAERTGGSVSTLTIQRTQQEDSAVYLCASRASGGVSPLHFGNGTRLTVT.